The rows below give T cell receptor beta chains drawn from one sample of a study of control samples from healthy donors and cancer patients. The assay was immunoSEQ multiplex PCR, and TCRdb's table has in-frame clones only and misses some. The sample consists of over 75,000 clones, roughly 78% of them appearing once. The source material was blood. These receptors came from a man aged 55 to 69 in good health. The CDR3 runs from the conserved cysteine through the conserved F or W. The D gene is left open where the match is weak. A clone size is listed for some rows: how often the clone was seen (once, few, many), or a class if it is expanded.

J	V	D	size	CDR3	DNA
TRBJ1-4	TRBV7-9	TRBD1	NA	CASSFDRASNEKLFF	TGTGCCAGCAGCTTCGACAGGGCCTCTAATGAAAAACTGTTTTTT
TRBJ2-5	TRBV7-8	TRBD2	NA	CASSFGTSPQETQYF	TGTGCCAGCAGCTTCGGGACTAGCCCCCAAGAGACCCAGTACTTC
TRBJ2-5	TRBV25-1	NA	NA	CASSLGADFGAWSETQYF	TGTGCCAGCAGTCTGGGGGCCGATTTCGGGGCTTGGAGCGAGACCCAGTACTTC
TRBJ2-2	TRBV19	NA	NA	CASSSGAINTGELFF	TGTGCCAGTAGTTCGGGGGCAATTAACACCGGGGAGCTGTTTTTT
TRBJ2-2	TRBV4-1	TRBD2	NA	CASSLAGAGWTGELFF	TGCGCCAGCAGCTTAGCGGGAGCTGGTTGGACCGGGGAGCTGTTTTTT
TRBJ2-5	TRBV3-1/TRBV3-2	TRBD2	NA	CASSQEWRGGRTSGSRETQYF	TGTGCCAGCAGCCAAGAATGGCGGGGTGGGAGGACTAGCGGGAGTCGGGAGACCCAGTACTTC
TRBJ2-7	TRBV11-2	NA	few	CASSLSQGGFPYEQYF	TGTGCCAGCAGCTTGTCCCAAGGCGGTTTTCCCTACGAGCAGTACTTC
TRBJ2-7	TRBV5-4	TRBD2	NA	CASSSRRESSYEQYF	TGTGCCAGCAGCTCGAGGCGGGAGAGCTCCTACGAGCAGTACTTC
TRBJ2-7	TRBV7-8	NA	NA	CASSPRSYEQYF	TGTGCCAGCAGTCCCAGGAGCTACGAGCAGTACTTC
TRBJ2-3	TRBV15	TRBD1	NA	CATSKQGLGTDTQYF	TGTGCCACCAGCAAACAGGGGCTGGGCACAGATACGCAGTATTTT
TRBJ2-3	TRBV2	NA	once	CASSLLDRVSTDTQYF	TGTGCCAGCAGCCTCCTCGACCGGGTCAGCACAGATACGCAGTATTTT
TRBJ1-1	TRBV6-2/TRBV6-3	NA	NA	CASSSALKAFF	TGTGCCAGCAGTTCGGCACTGAAAGCTTTCTTT
TRBJ2-7	TRBV30	NA	NA	CAWVPGSGPYEQYF	TGTGCCTGGGTTCCAGGGTCCGGACCGTACGAGCAGTACTTC
TRBJ2-2	TRBV29-1	NA	few	CSVLRDGPNTGELFF	TGCAGCGTCCTCCGGGATGGCCCGAACACCGGGGAGCTGTTTTTT
TRBJ2-5	TRBV10-3	TRBD1	NA	CAILDRALGTQYF	TGTGCCATCCTGGACAGGGCATTAGGGACCCAGTACTTC
TRBJ2-7	TRBV12-5	NA	NA	CASGLVLGRQSSYEQYF	TGTGCTAGTGGTTTGGTACTCGGCAGGCAGAGCTCCTACGAGCAGTACTTC
TRBJ1-1	TRBV7-9	TRBD1	NA	CASSLEGAGNTEAFF	TGTGCCAGCAGCTTAGAGGGGGCCGGGAACACTGAAGCTTTCTTT
TRBJ1-3	TRBV5-5	TRBD1	NA	CASSPGQTRSGNTIYF	TGTGCCAGCAGCCCGGGACAGACCCGTTCTGGAAACACCATATATTTT
TRBJ1-5	TRBV10-3	TRBD1	NA	CAISDGQEGHQPQHF	TGTGCCATCAGTGATGGACAGGAAGGCCATCAGCCCCAGCATTTT
TRBJ1-1	TRBV6-5	TRBD1	few	CASNTKGQGAEAFF	TGTGCCAGCAACACTAAGGGACAGGGCGCTGAAGCTTTCTTT
TRBJ1-5	TRBV6-5	NA	once	CASSSGPINQPQHF	TGTGCCAGCAGTTCCGGACCCATAAATCAGCCCCAGCATTTT
TRBJ1-1	TRBV6-6	NA	NA	CASSYGGMGTEAFF	TGTGCCAGCAGTTACGGCGGGATGGGGACTGAAGCTTTCTTT
TRBJ2-7	TRBV25-1	TRBD2	NA	CASSGGLAGGREQYF	TGTGCCAGCAGTGGAGGACTAGCGGGAGGGAGAGAGCAGTACTTC
TRBJ2-3	TRBV19	NA	few	CASSLGLGDTQYF	TGTGCCAGTAGTCTCGGACTGGGAGATACGCAGTATTTT
TRBJ2-5	TRBV6-2/TRBV6-3	TRBD2	few	CASSYKRGRVRRGETQYF	TGTGCCAGCAGTTACAAGCGGGGCCGGGTCCGCCGCGGGGAGACCCAGTACTTC
TRBJ1-5	TRBV6-4	NA	few	CASSEAANQPQHF	TGTGCCAGCAGTGAGGCAGCCAATCAGCCCCAGCATTTT
TRBJ2-3	TRBV11-2	TRBD2	few	CASSLAETSVRTDTQYF	TGTGCCAGCAGCTTGGCAGAGACTAGCGTACGCACAGATACGCAGTATTTT
TRBJ1-2	TRBV28	NA	NA	CASRAPLVVGSGYGYTF	TGTGCCAGCAGGGCCCCTTTAGTGGTCGGGTCCGGGTATGGCTACACCTTC
TRBJ2-1	TRBV5-4	TRBD2	NA	CASSTGRDEQFF	TGTGCCAGCAGCACCGGGAGGGATGAGCAGTTCTTC
TRBJ1-2	TRBV7-8	NA	once	CASTLSGGNYGYTF	TGTGCCAGTACCCTTTCGGGAGGAAACTATGGCTACACCTTC
TRBJ2-7	TRBV27	TRBD1	few	CASSARTGGSYEQYF	TGTGCCAGCAGTGCACGGACAGGGGGCTCCTACGAGCAGTACTTC
TRBJ2-1	TRBV7-9	NA	NA	CASRRLDGRDEQFF	TGTGCCAGCAGGCGATTAGATGGACGGGATGAGCAGTTCTTC
TRBJ1-2	TRBV27	TRBD1	NA	CASSRQGRGYTF	TGTGCCAGCAGTCGACAGGGGCGAGGCTACACCTTC
TRBJ1-5	TRBV13	NA	NA	CASSLGGLGAQHF	TGTGCCAGCAGCTTAGGGGGACTCGGGGCCCAGCATTTT
TRBJ2-3	TRBV9	TRBD2	NA	CASSAGTSGVAADTQYF	TGTGCCAGCAGCGCCGGGACTAGCGGGGTTGCGGCAGATACGCAGTATTTT
TRBJ2-7	TRBV7-9	TRBD2	NA	CASSPWEGHEQYF	TGTGCCAGCAGCCCTTGGGAGGGCCACGAGCAGTACTTC
TRBJ1-6	TRBV20-1	NA	once	CSASSGLWDSPLHF	TGCAGTGCTAGTTCTGGCCTTTGGGATTCACCCCTCCACTTT
TRBJ2-7	TRBV6-6	TRBD1	NA	CASSLLAGGYEQYF	TGTGCCAGCAGTTTGTTGGCAGGGGGCTACGAGCAGTACTTC
TRBJ2-7	TRBV28	NA	NA	CASSDSTGAFTYEQYF	TGTGCCAGCAGTGACTCCACAGGAGCCTTCACCTACGAGCAGTACTTC